The subject of this entry is one TCR beta chain. The sample originates from a study of blood T cell repertoires in COVID-19. On the study more broadly: Specimens from acute and convalescent COVID-19 originated in the United States, Italy and Spain.

Original analysis: Nucleated cell counts were estimated from reference gene primer amplification. Libraries were prepared by immunoSEQ multiplex PCR; TCRdb keeps only in-frame clonotypes and omits some of them. V and J calls plus clone size are reproduced from that table; the DNA served to infer D and trimming. The table lists hundreds of thousands of clones, around 87% of them singletons. Enrolled through a virtual design, the participants were between 18 and 89 years of age and came from some 25 US areas. Participants had their cohort set by participant-reported clinical history. The germline V gene has CDR1 SEHNR and CDR2 FQNEAQ (reference sequence). The CDR3 extends over 14 amino acids. Trimming removed 5 bases from V and 9 bases from J, with 17 bases in between.

Specimen: PBMCs or T cells enriched from blood (not recorded which). This receptor was obtained from a man aged 35 to 55 in a cohort exposed to, infected with or recovered from COVID-19 (not recorded which). The V gene is TRBV7-9, the J gene TRBJ2-1; D might be TRBD2 (7 bases). CDR3 sequence (DNA): TGTGCCAGCAGCCCGAGCGGGACATCTTCTGAGCAGTTCTTC. Translated, it gives CASSPSGTSSEQFF.